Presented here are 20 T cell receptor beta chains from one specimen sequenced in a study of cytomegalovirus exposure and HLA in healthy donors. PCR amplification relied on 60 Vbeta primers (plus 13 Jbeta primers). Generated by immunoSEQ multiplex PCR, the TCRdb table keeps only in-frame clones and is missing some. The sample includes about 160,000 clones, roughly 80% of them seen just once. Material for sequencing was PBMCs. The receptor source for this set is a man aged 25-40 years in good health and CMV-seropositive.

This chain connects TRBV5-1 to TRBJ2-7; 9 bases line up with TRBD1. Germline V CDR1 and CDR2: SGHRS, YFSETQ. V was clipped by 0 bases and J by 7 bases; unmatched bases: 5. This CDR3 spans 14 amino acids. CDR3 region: CASSLGGTGREQYF. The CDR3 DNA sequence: TGCGCCAGCAGCTTGGGAGGGACAGGGCGGGAGCAGTACTTC.

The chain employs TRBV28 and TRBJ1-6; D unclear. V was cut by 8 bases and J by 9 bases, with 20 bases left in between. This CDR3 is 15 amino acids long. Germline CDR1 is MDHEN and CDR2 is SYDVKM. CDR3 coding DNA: TGTGCCAGCTCGTGGCAAGCGGTTAGTAGTTCACCCCTCCACTTT. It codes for CASSWQAVSSSPLHF.

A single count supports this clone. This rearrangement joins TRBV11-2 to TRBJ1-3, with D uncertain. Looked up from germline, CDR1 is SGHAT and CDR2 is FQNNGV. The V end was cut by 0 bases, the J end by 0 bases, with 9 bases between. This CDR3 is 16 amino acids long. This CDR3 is CASSLDLGSSGNTIYF. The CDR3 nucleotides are TGTGCCAGCAGCTTAGATCTTGGGAGCTCTGGAAACACCATATATTTT.

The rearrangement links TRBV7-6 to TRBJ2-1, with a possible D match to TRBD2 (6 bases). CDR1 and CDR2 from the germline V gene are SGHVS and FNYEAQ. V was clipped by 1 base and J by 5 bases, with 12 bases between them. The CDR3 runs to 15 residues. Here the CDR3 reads CASSLEAGHDNEQFF. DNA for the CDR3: TGTGCCAGCAGCTTAGAGGCGGGGCACGACAATGAGCAGTTCTTC.

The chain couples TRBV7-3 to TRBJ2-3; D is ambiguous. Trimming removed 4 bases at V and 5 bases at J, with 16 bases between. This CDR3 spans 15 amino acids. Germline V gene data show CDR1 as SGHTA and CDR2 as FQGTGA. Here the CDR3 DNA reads TGTGCCAGCAGCTCTTCAGGTCGTTTCGGAGATACGCAGTATTTT. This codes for CASSSSGRFGDTQYF.

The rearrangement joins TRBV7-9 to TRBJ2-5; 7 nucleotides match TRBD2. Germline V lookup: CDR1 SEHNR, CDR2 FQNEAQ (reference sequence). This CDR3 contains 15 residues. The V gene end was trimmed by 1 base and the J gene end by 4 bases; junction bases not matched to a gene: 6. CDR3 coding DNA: TGTGCCAGCAGCTTAGGTGGGGGGGAGAGAGAGACCCAGTACTTC. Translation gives CASSLGGGERETQYF.

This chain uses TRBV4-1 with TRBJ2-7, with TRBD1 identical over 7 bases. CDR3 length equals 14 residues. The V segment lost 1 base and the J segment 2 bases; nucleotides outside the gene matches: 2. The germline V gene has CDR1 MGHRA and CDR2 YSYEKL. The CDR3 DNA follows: TGCGCCAGCAGCCAAGTGGACAGGACCTACGAGCAGTACTTC. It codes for CASSQVDRTYEQYF.

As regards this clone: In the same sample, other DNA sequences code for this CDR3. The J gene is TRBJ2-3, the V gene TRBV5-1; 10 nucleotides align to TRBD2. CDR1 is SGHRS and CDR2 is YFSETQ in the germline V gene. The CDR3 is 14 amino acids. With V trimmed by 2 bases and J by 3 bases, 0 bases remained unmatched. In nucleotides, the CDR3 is TGCGCCAGCAGCTTAGCGGGGGGGACAGATACGCAGTATTTT. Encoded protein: CASSLAGGTDTQYF.

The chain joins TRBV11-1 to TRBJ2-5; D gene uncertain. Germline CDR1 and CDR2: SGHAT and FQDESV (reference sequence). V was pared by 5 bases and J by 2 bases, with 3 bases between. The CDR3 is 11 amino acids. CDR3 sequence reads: CASSLQETQYF. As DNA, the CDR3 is TGTGCCAGCAGCCTTCAAGAGACCCAGTACTTC.

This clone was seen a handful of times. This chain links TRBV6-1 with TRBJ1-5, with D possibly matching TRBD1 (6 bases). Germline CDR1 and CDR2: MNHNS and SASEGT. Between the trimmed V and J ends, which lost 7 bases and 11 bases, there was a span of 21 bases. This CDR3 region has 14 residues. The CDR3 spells CASTWLGGAEAQHF. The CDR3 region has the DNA TGTGCCAGCACCTGGCTGGGGGGGGCAGAGGCCCAGCATTTT.

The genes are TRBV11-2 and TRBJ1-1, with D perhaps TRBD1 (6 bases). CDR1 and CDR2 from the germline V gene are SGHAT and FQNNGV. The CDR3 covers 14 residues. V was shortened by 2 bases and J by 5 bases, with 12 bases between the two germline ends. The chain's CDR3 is CASSLQGYTTEAFF. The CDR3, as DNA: TGTGCCAGCAGCTTACAGGGGTATACGACTGAAGCTTTCTTT.

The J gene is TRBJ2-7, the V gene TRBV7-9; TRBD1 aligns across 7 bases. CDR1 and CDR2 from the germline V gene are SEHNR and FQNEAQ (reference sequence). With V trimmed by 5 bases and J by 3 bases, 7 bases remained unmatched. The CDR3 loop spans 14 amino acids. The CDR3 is CASSTPGQNYEQYF. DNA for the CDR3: TGTGCCAGCAGCACACCGGGACAGAACTACGAGCAGTACTTC.

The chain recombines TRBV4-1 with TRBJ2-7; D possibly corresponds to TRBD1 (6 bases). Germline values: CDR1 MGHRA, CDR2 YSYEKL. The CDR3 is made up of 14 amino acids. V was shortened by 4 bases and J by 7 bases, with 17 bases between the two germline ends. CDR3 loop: CASSLRSGAREQYF. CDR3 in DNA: TGCGCCAGCAGCCTCCGCTCAGGGGCGAGGGAGCAGTACTTC.

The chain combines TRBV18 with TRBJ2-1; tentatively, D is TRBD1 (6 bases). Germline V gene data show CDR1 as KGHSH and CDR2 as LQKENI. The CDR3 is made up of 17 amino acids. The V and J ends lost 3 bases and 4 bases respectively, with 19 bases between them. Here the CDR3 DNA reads TGTGCCAGCTCACCTCCCAGCACAGGGACCCAGTACAATGAGCAGTTCTTC. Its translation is CASSPPSTGTQYNEQFF.

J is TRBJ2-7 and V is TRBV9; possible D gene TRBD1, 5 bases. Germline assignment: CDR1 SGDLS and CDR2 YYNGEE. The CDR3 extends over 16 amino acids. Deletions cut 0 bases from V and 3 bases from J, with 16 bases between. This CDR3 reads CASSVDLSAGIYEQYF. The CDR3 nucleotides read TGTGCCAGCAGCGTAGATTTATCGGCAGGGATCTACGAGCAGTACTTC.

Here the CDR3 DNA reads TGTGCCTGGAGTGGGGGGGGTTCCTATAATTCACCCCTCCACTTT. It encodes CAWSGGGSYNSPLHF. This chain connects TRBV30 to TRBJ1-6; perhaps TRBD1 as D (5 bases). The germline V gene has CDR1 GTSNPN and CDR2 SVGIG (reference sequence). The CDR3 totals 15 residues. Trimming took 1 base from V and 1 from J, leaving 8 bases between them.

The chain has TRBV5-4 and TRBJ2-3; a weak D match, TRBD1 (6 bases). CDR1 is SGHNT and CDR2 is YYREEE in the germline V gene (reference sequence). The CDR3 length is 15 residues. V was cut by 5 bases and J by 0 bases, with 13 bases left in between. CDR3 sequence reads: CASSPGTFSTDTQYF. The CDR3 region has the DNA TGTGCCAGCAGTCCCGGGACATTTAGCACAGATACGCAGTATTTT.

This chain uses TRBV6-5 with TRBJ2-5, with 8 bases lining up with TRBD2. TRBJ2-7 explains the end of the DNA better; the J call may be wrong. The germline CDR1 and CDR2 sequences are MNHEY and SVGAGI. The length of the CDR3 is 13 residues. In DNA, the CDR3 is TGTGCCAGCAGTTATAGCGGGGAGAACGAGCAGTACTTC. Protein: CASSYSGENEQYF.

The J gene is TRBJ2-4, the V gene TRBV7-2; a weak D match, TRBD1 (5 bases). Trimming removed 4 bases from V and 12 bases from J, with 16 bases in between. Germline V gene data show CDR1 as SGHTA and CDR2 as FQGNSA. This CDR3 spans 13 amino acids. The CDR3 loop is CASSSQGQGGQYF. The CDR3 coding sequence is TGTGCCAGCAGCTCCCAGGGTCAGGGTGGTCAGTACTTC.

CDR3: CASTITQTAGYTF. The CDR3 DNA reads as TGTGCCAGCACCATAACACAAACCGCTGGCTACACCTTC. V is TRBV6-6 and J is TRBJ1-2; D gene uncertain. The CDR3 spans 13 residues. CDR1 and CDR2 (germline): MNHNY, SVGAGI (reference sequence). The V end was cut by 7 bases, the J end by 7 bases, with 16 bases between.